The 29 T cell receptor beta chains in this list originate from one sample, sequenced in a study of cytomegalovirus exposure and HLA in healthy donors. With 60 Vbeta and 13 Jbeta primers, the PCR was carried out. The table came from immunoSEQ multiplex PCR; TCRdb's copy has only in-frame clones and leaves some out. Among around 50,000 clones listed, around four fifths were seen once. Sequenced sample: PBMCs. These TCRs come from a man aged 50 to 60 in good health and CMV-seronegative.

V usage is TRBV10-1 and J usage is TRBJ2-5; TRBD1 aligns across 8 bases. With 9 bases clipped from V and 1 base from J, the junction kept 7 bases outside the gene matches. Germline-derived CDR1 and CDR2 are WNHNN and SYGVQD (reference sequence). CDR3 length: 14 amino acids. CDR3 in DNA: TGCGCCAGGAGGACAGGGATGGTCCAAGAGACCCAGTACTTC. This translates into CARRTGMVQETQYF.

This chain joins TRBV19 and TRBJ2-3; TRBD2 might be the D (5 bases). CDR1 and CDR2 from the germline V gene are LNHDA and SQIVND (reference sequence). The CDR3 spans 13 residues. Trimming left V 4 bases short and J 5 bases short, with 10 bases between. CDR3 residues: CASSTRGLDTQYF. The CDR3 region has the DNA TGTGCCAGTAGTACTCGAGGGTTAGATACGCAGTATTTT.

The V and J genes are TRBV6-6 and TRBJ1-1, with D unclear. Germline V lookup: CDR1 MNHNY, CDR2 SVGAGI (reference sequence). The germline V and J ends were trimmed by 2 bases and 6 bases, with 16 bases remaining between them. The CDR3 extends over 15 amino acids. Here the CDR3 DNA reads TGTGCCAGCAGTTACGGGCCCCTTAACCCCGCTGAAGCTTTCTTT. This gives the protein CASSYGPLNPAEAFF.

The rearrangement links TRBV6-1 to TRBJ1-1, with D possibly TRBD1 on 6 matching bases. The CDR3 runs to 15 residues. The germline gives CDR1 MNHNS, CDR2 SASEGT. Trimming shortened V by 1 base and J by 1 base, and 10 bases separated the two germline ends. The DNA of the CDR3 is TGTGCCAGCAGTGAAGGGAGCAGGGGGAACACTGAAGCTTTCTTT. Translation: CASSEGSRGNTEAFF.

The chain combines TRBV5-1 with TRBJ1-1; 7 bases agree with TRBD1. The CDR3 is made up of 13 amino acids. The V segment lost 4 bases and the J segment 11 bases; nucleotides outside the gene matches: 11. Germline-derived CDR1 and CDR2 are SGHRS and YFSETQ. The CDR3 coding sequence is TGCGCCAGCAGCAACCTAGGGGGCACTCCGGCTTTCTTT. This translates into CASSNLGGTPAFF.

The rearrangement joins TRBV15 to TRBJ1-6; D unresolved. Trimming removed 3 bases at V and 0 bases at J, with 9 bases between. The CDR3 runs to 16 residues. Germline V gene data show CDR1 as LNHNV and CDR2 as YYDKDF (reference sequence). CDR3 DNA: TGTGCCACCAGCAGGGACGGGAGCTCCTATAATTCACCCCTCCACTTT. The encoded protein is CATSRDGSSYNSPLHF.

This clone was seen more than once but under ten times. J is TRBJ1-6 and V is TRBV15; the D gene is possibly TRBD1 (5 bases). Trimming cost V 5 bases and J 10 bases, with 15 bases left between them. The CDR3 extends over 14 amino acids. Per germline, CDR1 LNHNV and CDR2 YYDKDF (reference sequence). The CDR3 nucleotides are TGTGCCACCAGCCGCCAGGGAGGGAGCTCACCCCTCCACTTT. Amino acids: CATSRQGGSSPLHF.

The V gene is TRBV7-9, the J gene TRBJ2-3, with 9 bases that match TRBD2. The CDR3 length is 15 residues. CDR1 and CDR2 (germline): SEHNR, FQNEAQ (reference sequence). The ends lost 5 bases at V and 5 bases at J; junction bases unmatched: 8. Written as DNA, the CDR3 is TGTGCCAGCAGCGAGGGACTAGCCCCGGGAGATACGCAGTATTTT. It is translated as CASSEGLAPGDTQYF.

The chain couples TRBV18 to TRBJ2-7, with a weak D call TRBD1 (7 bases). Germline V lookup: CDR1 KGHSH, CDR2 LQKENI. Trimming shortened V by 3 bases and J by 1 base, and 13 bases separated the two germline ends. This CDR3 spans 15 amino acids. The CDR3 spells CASSPSAGGSYEQYF. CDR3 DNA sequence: TGTGCCAGCTCACCGAGCGCAGGGGGGTCCTACGAGCAGTACTTC. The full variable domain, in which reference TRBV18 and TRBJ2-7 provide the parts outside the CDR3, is NAGVMQNPRHLVRRRGQEARLRCSPMKGHSHVYWYRQLPEEGLKFMVYLQKENIIDESGMPKERFSAEFPKEGPSILRIQQVVRGDSAAYFCASSPSAGGSYEQYFGPGTRLTVT.

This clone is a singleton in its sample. This CDR3 is CASSSGIHRGTFF. The CDR3 DNA reads TGTGCCAGCAGTTCCGGAATACACCGGGGTACTTTCTTT. The chain carries TRBV28 and TRBJ1-1; the D is unclear. Trimming removed 4 bases at V and 12 bases at J, with 18 bases between. The CDR3 is 13 residues long. CDR1 MDHEN and CDR2 SYDVKM come from the germline V gene. Looking up the rest from reference TRBV28 and TRBJ1-1 gives the full variable domain: DVKVTQSSRYLVKRTGEKVFLECVQDMDHENMFWYRQDPGLGLRLIYFSYDVKMKEKGDIPEGYSVSREKKERFSLILESASTNQTSMYLCASSSGIHRGTFFGQGTRLTVV.

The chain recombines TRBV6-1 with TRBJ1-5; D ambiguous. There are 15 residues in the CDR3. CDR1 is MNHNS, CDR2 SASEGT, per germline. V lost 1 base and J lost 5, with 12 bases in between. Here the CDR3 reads CASSEEDNYYQPQHF. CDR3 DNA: TGTGCCAGCAGTGAAGAGGATAACTACTATCAGCCCCAGCATTTT.

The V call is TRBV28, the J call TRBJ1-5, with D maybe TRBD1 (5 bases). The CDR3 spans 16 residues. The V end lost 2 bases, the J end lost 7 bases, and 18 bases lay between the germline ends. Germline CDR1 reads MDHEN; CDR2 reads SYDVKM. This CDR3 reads CASSLSGRAGQQPQHF. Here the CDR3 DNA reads TGTGCCAGCAGTTTAAGTGGGAGGGCAGGGCAGCAGCCCCAGCATTTT. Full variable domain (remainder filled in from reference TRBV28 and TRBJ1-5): DVKVTQSSRYLVKRTGEKVFLECVQDMDHENMFWYRQDPGLGLRLIYFSYDVKMKEKGDIPEGYSVSREKKERFSLILESASTNQTSMYLCASSLSGRAGQQPQHFGDGTRLSIL.

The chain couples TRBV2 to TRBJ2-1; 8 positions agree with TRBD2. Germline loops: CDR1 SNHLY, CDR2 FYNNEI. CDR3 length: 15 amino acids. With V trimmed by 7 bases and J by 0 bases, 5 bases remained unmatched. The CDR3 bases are TGTGCCAGCACCCTCGGGGGGGCCTCCTACAATGAGCAGTTCTTC. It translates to CASTLGGASYNEQFF.

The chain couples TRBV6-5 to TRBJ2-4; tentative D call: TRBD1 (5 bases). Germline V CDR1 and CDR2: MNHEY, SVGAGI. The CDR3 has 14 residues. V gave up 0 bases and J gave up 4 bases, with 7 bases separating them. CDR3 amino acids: CASSYSPGKNIQYF. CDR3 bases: TGTGCCAGCAGTTACTCACCAGGGAAAAACATTCAGTACTTC.

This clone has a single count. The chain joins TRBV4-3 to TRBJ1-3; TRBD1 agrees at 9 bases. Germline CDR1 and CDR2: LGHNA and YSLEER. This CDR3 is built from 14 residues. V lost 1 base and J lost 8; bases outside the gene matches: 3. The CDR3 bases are TGCGCCAGCAGCCAAGGGACAGGGGCTGACACCATATATTTT. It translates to CASSQGTGADTIYF.

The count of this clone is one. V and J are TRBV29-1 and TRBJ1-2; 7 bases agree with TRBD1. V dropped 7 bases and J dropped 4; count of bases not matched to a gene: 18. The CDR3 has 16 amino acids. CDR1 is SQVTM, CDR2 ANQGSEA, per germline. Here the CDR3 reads CSGVSRGAGSIYGYTF. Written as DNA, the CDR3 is TGCAGCGGGGTTTCCAGGGGGGCCGGGAGTATCTATGGCTACACCTTC.

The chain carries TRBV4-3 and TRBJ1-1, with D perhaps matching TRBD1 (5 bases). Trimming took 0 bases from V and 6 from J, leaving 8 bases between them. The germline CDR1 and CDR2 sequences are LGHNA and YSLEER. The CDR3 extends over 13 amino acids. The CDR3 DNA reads TGCGCCAGCAGCCAAGAGGGAGGGGCTGAAGCTTTCTTT. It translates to CASSQEGGAEAFF.

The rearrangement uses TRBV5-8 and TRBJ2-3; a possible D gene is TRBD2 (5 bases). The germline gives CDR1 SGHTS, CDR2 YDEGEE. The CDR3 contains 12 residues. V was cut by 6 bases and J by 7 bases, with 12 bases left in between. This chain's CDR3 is CASTVRGNTQYF. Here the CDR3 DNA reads TGTGCCAGCACGGTACGGGGAAATACGCAGTATTTT.

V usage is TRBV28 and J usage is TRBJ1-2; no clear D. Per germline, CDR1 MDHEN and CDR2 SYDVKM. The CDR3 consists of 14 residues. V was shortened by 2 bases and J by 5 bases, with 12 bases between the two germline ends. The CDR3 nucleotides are TGTGCCAGCAGTTTAGTAGCGGCGGTTTATGGCTACACCTTC. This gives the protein CASSLVAAVYGYTF.

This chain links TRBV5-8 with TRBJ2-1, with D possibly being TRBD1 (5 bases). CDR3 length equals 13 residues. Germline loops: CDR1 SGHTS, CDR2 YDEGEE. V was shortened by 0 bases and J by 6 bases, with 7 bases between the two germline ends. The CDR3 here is CASSLDRLNEQFF. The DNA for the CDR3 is TGTGCCAGCAGCTTGGACAGGCTCAATGAGCAGTTCTTC.

The CDR3 is CSVLTGTSGPYEQYF. The CDR3 nucleotides read TGCAGCGTTCTCACCGGGACTAGCGGCCCCTACGAGCAGTACTTC. J is TRBJ2-7 and V is TRBV29-1; 11 positions match TRBD2. V gave up 5 bases and J gave up 2 bases; unmatched junction bases: 8. The CDR3 spans 15 residues. CDR1 SQVTM and CDR2 ANQGSEA come from the germline V gene.

Written as DNA, the CDR3 is TGTGCCAGCAGTTTATACGGACAGGGGAACACCGGGGAGCTGTTTTTT. Protein sequence: CASSLYGQGNTGELFF. V gene TRBV27 combines with J gene TRBJ2-2; 8 positions agree with TRBD1. V was clipped by 1 base and J by 1 base; unmatched bases: 2. The CDR3 has 16 amino acids. Germline CDR1 is MNHEY and CDR2 is SMNVEV (reference sequence).

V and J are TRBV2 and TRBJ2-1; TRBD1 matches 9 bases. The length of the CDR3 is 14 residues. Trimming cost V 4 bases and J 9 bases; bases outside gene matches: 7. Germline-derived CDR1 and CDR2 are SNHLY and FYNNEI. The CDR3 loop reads CASSGQGEKSEQFF. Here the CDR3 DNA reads TGTGCCAGCAGTGGACAGGGGGAGAAAAGTGAGCAGTTCTTC.

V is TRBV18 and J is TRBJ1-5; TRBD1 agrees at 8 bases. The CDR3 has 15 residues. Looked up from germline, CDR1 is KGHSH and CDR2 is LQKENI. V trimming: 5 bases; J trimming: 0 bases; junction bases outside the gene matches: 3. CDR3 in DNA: TGTGCCAGCTCATACGACAGGGGTAGCAATCAGCCCCAGCATTTT. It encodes CASSYDRGSNQPQHF.

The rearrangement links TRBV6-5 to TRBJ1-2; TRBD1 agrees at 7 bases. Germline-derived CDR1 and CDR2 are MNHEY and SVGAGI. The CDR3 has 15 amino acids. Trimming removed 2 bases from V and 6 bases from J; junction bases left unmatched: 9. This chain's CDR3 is CASSYRDRAPNGYTF. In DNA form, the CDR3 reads TGTGCCAGCAGTTACCGGGACAGAGCTCCAAATGGCTACACCTTC.

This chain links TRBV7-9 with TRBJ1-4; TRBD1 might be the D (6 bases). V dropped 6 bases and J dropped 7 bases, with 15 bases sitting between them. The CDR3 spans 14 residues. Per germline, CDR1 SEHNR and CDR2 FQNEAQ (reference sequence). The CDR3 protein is CASSLPPGAEKLFF. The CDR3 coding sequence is TGTGCCAGCAGTTTGCCCCCAGGGGCTGAAAAACTGTTTTTT.

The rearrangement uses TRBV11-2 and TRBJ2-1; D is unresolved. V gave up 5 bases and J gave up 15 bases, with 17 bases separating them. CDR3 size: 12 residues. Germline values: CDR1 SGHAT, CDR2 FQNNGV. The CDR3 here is CASSHPSGPGFF. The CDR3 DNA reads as TGTGCCAGCAGCCACCCCTCTGGCCCGGGGTTCTTC.

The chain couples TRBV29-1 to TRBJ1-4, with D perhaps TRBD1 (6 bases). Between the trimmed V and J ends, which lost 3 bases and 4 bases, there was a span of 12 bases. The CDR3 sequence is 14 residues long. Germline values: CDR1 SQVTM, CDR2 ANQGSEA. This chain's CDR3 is CSVEATGRNEKLFF. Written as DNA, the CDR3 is TGCAGCGTTGAGGCGACAGGTCGTAATGAAAAACTGTTTTTT.

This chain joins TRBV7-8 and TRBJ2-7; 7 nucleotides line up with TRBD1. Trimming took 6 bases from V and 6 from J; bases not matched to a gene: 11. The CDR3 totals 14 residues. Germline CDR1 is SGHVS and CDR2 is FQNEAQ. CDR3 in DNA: TGTGCCAGCAGTCGGACAGGCCCGGTATTCGAGCAGTACTTC. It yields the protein CASSRTGPVFEQYF.